The 4 T cell receptor beta chains below come from one sample, sequenced in a study of T cell responses to AZD1222 COVID-19 vaccine. Clones were read by immunoSEQ multiplex PCR, and TCRdb kept only the in-frame ones, dropping some. The sample contains 90,000 to 120,000 clones, 86% of which appear only once. Here the sequenced sample was peripheral blood, taken on day 0 of AZD1222 vaccination. The receptors originated from an adult in good health.

The chain is built from TRBV28 and TRBJ2-2; the D gene could be TRBD1 or TRBD2 (5 bases each). The CDR3 spans 16 residues. V was clipped by 4 bases and J by 4 bases, with 16 bases between them. The germline CDR1 and CDR2 sequences are MDHEN and SYDVKM. DNA of the CDR3: TGTGCCAGCAGTTCTGATAGGGAGAGGGGCACCGGGGAGCTGTTTTTT. Protein sequence: CASSSDRERGTGELFF.

This chain uses TRBV28 with TRBJ1-1, with D tentatively TRBD1 (5 bases). The CDR3 totals 12 residues. Germline assignment: CDR1 MDHEN and CDR2 SYDVKM. The V and J ends lost 6 bases and 8 bases respectively, with 13 bases between them. The CDR3 loop reads CASRQTPGEAFF. CDR3 in DNA: TGTGCCAGCAGGCAAACCCCAGGGGAAGCTTTCTTT.

The chain is built from TRBV28 and TRBJ1-1; TRBD1 is a possible D gene (5 bases). Trimming cost V 6 bases and J 2 bases, with 13 bases left between them. From germline, CDR1 is MDHEN and CDR2 SYDVKM. This CDR3 spans 14 amino acids. CDR3 nucleotide sequence: TGTGCCAGCAGACAGGCGACGGGAAACACTGAAGCTTTCTTT. Its translation: CASRQATGNTEAFF.

This clone occurred a few times. DNA for the CDR3: TGTGCCATCAGTGAGTGGGGTAGCGGGGGGGCCCGAGATACGCAGTATTTT. Protein: CAISEWGSGGARDTQYF. The V call is TRBV10-3, the J call TRBJ2-3, with 11 bases identical to TRBD2. With V trimmed by 1 base and J by 5 bases, 8 bases remained unmatched. This CDR3 contains 17 residues. Germline V gene lookup returns CDR1 ENHRY and CDR2 SYGVKD.